The 13 T cell receptor beta chains listed next were all sequenced from one sample in a study of blood T cell repertoires in COVID-19. Clones were read by immunoSEQ multiplex PCR, and TCRdb kept only the in-frame ones, dropping some. This table holds 220,000 or so clones, around 82% found once. The source material was peripheral blood. These receptors were taken from an elderly woman with acute or convalescent COVID-19.

The chain employs TRBV5-1 and TRBJ2-3; a possible D gene is TRBD1 (6 bases). From germline, CDR1 is SGHRS and CDR2 YFSETQ. This CDR3 contains 15 residues. Trimming took 2 bases from V and 3 from J, leaving 13 bases between them. CDR3 protein: CASSLTGIGTDTQYF. The CDR3 nucleotides read TGCGCCAGCAGCTTAACAGGGATCGGGACAGATACGCAGTATTTT.

This clone was recorded a few times. This rearrangement joins TRBV11-3 to TRBJ2-1; TRBD2 agrees at 7 bases. Germline V gene sequence: CDR1 SGHNT, CDR2 YENEEA. The CDR3 contains 16 residues. The J segment lost 3 bases and the V segment lost 0 bases, leaving 5 bases of the junction unmatched. The CDR3 protein is CASSLDGGGDYNEQFF. The CDR3 nucleotides read TGTGCCAGCAGCTTAGACGGCGGGGGAGACTACAATGAGCAGTTCTTC.

V is TRBV19 and J is TRBJ2-6; 10 bases match TRBD1. This CDR3 contains 20 residues. Germline CDR1 reads LNHDA; CDR2 reads SQIVND (reference sequence). Losses at the gene ends were 7 bases for V and 0 bases for J; bases not matched to a gene: 15. The CDR3 bases are TGTGCCAGTACCCGACTCCCGACAGGGGGCCACCACTCTGGGGCCAACGTCCTGACTTTC. It yields the protein CASTRLPTGGHHSGANVLTF.

The chain links TRBV5-6 to TRBJ1-2; the D is unclear. Germline CDR1 and CDR2: SGHDT and YYEEEE. This CDR3 has 14 residues. V lost 0 bases, J lost 6 bases, and 12 bases lay in between. The DNA for the CDR3 is TGTGCCAGCAGCTTGGAACTGAACCCGAATGGCTACACCTTC. Amino acid sequence: CASSLELNPNGYTF.

V is TRBV6-2 or TRBV6-3 and J is TRBJ1-5, with 9 bases fitting TRBD1. V lost 3 bases, J lost 3 bases, and 9 bases stayed unmatched. The germline CDR1 and CDR2 sequences are MNHEY and SVGEGT. CDR3 size: 17 residues. The DNA of the CDR3 is TGTGCCAGCAGTTATGTTTGGACAGGGGACGACAATCAGCCCCAGCATTTT. Its translation: CASSYVWTGDDNQPQHF.

This chain connects TRBV7-2 to TRBJ2-6, with TRBD1 identical over 9 bases. The CDR3 is made up of 18 amino acids. The germline V gene has CDR1 SGHTA and CDR2 FQGNSA. V lost 3 bases, J lost 1 base, and 7 bases stayed unmatched. CDR3 coding DNA: TGTGCCAGCAGCTTTTACACAGGGGGCGCGTCTGGGGCCAACGTCCTGACTTTC. Amino acid sequence: CASSFYTGGASGANVLTF.

The chain's CDR3 is CASSVAEGAHSDTQYF. The CDR3, as DNA: TGTGCCAGCAGCGTAGCCGAAGGAGCACATTCAGATACGCAGTATTTT. This sequence joins TRBV9 and TRBJ2-3, with unresolved D. Trimming removed 0 bases at V and 4 bases at J, with 15 bases between. The CDR3 length is 16 residues. Germline loops: CDR1 SGDLS, CDR2 YYNGEE.

The V gene is TRBV28, the J gene TRBJ2-7, with unresolved D. The CDR3 length is 11 residues. In germline, CDR1 is MDHEN, CDR2 SYDVKM. Trimming stripped 4 bases from V and 4 bases from J, with 5 bases between. DNA of the CDR3: TGTGCCAGCAGTTCTAGATACGAGCAGTACTTC. Protein sequence: CASSSRYEQYF.

V and J are TRBV18 and TRBJ2-3; 7 positions match TRBD2. Trimming at V came to 2 bases and at J to 2 bases, leaving 10 bases not matched to a gene. The CDR3 loop spans 17 amino acids. Germline V CDR1 and CDR2: KGHSH, LQKENI. The CDR3 nucleotides are TGTGCCAGCTCACCATCGATGGCGGGGGTTACCACAGATACGCAGTATTTT. Residues: CASSPSMAGVTTDTQYF.

This clone occurred once. The rearrangement joins TRBV27 to TRBJ1-4, with TRBD1 identical over 11 bases. This CDR3 has 17 residues. V dropped 6 bases and J dropped 0; count of bases not matched to a gene: 6. Per germline, CDR1 MNHEY and CDR2 SMNVEV (reference sequence). CDR3 DNA sequence: TGTGCCAGCAGGAACCAGGGACAGGGGGCAACTAATGAAAAACTGTTTTTT. Its translation is CASRNQGQGATNEKLFF. The variable domain in full, completed from reference TRBV27 and TRBJ1-4, reads EAQVTQNPRYLITVTGKKLTVTCSQNMNHEYMSWYRQDPGLGLRQIYYSMNVEVTDKGDVPEGYKVSRKEKRNFPLILESPSPNQTSLYFCASRNQGQGATNEKLFFGSGTQLSVL.

The chain is built from TRBV2 and TRBJ1-4; 7 positions match TRBD1. CDR1 is SNHLY, CDR2 FYNNEI, per germline. The CDR3 length is 14 residues. V was pared by 4 bases and J by 8 bases, with 7 bases of the junction left unmatched. CDR3 in DNA: TGTGCCAGCAGTGCTGACAGGGCTTCGGAAAAACTGTTTTTT. Encoded protein: CASSADRASEKLFF.

This sequence joins TRBV6-2 or TRBV6-3 and TRBJ1-6; D unresolved. CDR3 length: 13 amino acids. Per germline, CDR1 MNHEY and CDR2 SVGEGT. Trimming stripped 5 bases from V and 4 bases from J, with 6 bases between. CDR3 DNA: TGTGCCAGCAGTATAGAGTATAATTCACCCCTCCACTTT. Translated: CASSIEYNSPLHF.

The V and J genes are TRBV27 and TRBJ2-2; perhaps TRBD1 as D (5 bases). The CDR3 has 14 residues. Germline V gene data show CDR1 as MNHEY and CDR2 as SMNVEV (reference sequence). Trimming stripped 4 bases from V and 1 base from J, with 7 bases between. In DNA form, the CDR3 reads TGTGCCAGCAGTTGGCAGGGGAACACCGGGGAGCTGTTTTTT. This encodes CASSWQGNTGELFF.